One sample yielded the 16 T cell receptor beta chains listed below, sequenced in a study of blood T cell repertoires in COVID-19. Sequenced by immunoSEQ multiplex PCR; TCRdb stores in-frame clones only, minus some. There are a few hundred thousand clones in the sample; about 88% occur only once, and roughly 4.8% lies in the top ten. The specimen was peripheral blood. These receptor sequences come from a woman in her thirties or forties who had recovered from COVID-19.

The J gene is TRBJ2-2, the V gene TRBV5-5; D not certain. The V gene lost 1 base and the J gene lost 4 bases, with 5 bases spanning the gap. Per the germline V gene, CDR1 is SGHKS and CDR2 is YYEKEE (reference sequence). This CDR3 is 13 amino acids long. The CDR3 sequence: CASSLTVTGELFF. The CDR3 coding sequence is TGTGCCAGCAGCTTGACGGTCACCGGGGAGCTGTTTTTT.

J is TRBJ2-4 and V is TRBV14; maybe TRBD2 (6 bases). Germline V gene lookup returns CDR1 SGHDN and CDR2 FVKESK. Trimming stripped 1 base from V and 0 bases from J, with 7 bases between. This CDR3 has 15 residues. The CDR3 sequence is CASSQGGVAKNIQYF. Here the CDR3 DNA reads TGTGCCAGCAGCCAAGGGGGGGTAGCCAAAAACATTCAGTACTTC.

This clone was counted only a few times. The V gene is TRBV5-1, the J gene TRBJ2-1, with a possible D match to TRBD2 (7 bases). V lost 3 bases and J lost 0, with 10 bases in between. CDR1 SGHRS and CDR2 YFSETQ come from the germline V gene. CDR3 length equals 15 residues. CDR3 in DNA: TGCGCCAGCAGCTGGGGGGGCCTCTCCTACAATGAGCAGTTCTTC. Encoded protein: CASSWGGLSYNEQFF.

This clone was recorded only once. CDR3 sequence: CASSQDRTGRRYNEQFF. In nucleotides, the CDR3 is TGCGCCAGCAGCCAAGATCGTACCGGGAGGCGTTACAATGAGCAGTTCTTC. The genes are TRBV4-3 and TRBJ2-1, with 7 nucleotides matching TRBD2. CDR1 and CDR2 (germline): LGHNA, YSLEER. V was clipped by 0 bases and J by 4 bases; unmatched bases: 9. CDR3 length: 17 residues.

V usage is TRBV9 and J usage is TRBJ2-1; 8 nucleotides line up with TRBD2. The CDR3 has 15 amino acids. Germline-derived CDR1 and CDR2 are SGDLS and YYNGEE. V was clipped by 2 bases and J by 3 bases; unmatched bases: 4. The DNA for the CDR3 is TGTGCCAGCAGCGTGAGCGGGAGTGGCTACAATGAGCAGTTCTTC. This translates into CASSVSGSGYNEQFF.

This sequence joins TRBV28 and TRBJ2-7; maybe TRBD1 (6 bases). The V end was cut by 9 bases, the J end by 4 bases, with 10 bases between. From germline, CDR1 is MDHEN and CDR2 SYDVKM. CDR3 length equals 11 residues. CDR3 protein: CASTGLYEQYF. The CDR3 DNA reads TGTGCCAGTACAGGGCTTTACGAGCAGTACTTC.

The V gene is TRBV18, the J gene TRBJ1-2, with TRBD1 matching 8 bases. CDR3 length equals 12 residues. Germline trimming cut 4 bases from V and 6 bases from J; bases unmatched to any gene: 1. Looked up from germline, CDR1 is KGHSH and CDR2 is LQKENI. The CDR3 region has the DNA TGTGCCAGCTCACAGGACAGGGATGGCTACACCTTC. Its translation: CASSQDRDGYTF.

This chain uses TRBV2 with TRBJ1-2; D ambiguous. This CDR3 contains 13 residues. V was trimmed by 11 bases and J by 0 bases, leaving 13 bases between them. The V gene's germline CDR1 is SNHLY and CDR2 FYNNEI. Here the CDR3 reads CAWRGPANYGYTF. CDR3 in DNA: TGTGCCTGGCGAGGCCCGGCTAACTATGGCTACACCTTC. The variable domain in full, completed from reference TRBV2 and TRBJ1-2, reads EPEVTQTPSHQVTQMGQEVILRCVPISNHLYFYWYRQILGQKVEFLVSFYNNEISEKSEIFDDQFSVERPDGSNFTLKIRSTKLEDSAMYFCAWRGPANYGYTFGSGTRLTVV.

This clone was counted a single time. One end of the junction fails to match germline, which may point to a read error. The chain has TRBV11-2 and TRBJ2-5; the match to TRBD1 covers 7 bases. The CDR3 runs 15 residues. The germline gives CDR1 SGHAT, CDR2 FQNNGV. DNA for the CDR3: TGTGCCAGCAGCCCTCGTGACAGGGACCAAGATACCCAGTACTTC. Protein product: CASSPRDRDQDTQYF.

V usage is TRBV9 and J usage is TRBJ2-3; the D is unclear. The CDR3 spans 14 residues. Germline V gene data show CDR1 as SGDLS and CDR2 as YYNGEE. V lost 0 bases and J 4 bases, leaving 9 bases between the germline ends. For the CDR3, the DNA is TGTGCCAGCAGCGTAGGGCTAGGTGCAGATACGCAGTATTTT. Translating gives CASSVGLGADTQYF.

V usage is TRBV28 and J usage is TRBJ2-1; tentative D call: TRBD1 (6 bases). The germline V gene has CDR1 MDHEN and CDR2 SYDVKM. This CDR3 is built from 12 residues. The V gene lost 5 bases and the J gene lost 9 bases, with 11 bases spanning the gap. The CDR3 coding sequence is TGTGCCAGCAGTCGACAGGTGTCTGAGCAGTTCTTC. Protein: CASSRQVSEQFF.

The chain has TRBV5-4 and TRBJ2-2; 13 bases align to TRBD2. Per the germline V gene, CDR1 is SGHNT and CDR2 is YYREEE (reference sequence). The ends lost 0 bases at V and 1 base at J; junction bases unmatched: 3. The CDR3 contains 18 residues. DNA of the CDR3: TGTGCCAGCAGCTTGGGCCGGACTAGCGGGGGGAACACCGGGGAGCTGTTTTTT. Protein sequence: CASSLGRTSGGNTGELFF.

The rearrangement joins TRBV5-1 to TRBJ1-1, with 8 bases identical to TRBD1. Losses at the gene ends were 4 bases for V and 1 base for J; bases not matched to a gene: 3. The CDR3 sequence is 14 residues long. From germline, CDR1 is SGHRS and CDR2 YFSETQ. The CDR3, as DNA: TGCGCCAGCAGCACCGGGACAGGGAACACTGAAGCTTTCTTT. Its translation is CASSTGTGNTEAFF.

The chain is built from TRBV4-1 and TRBJ1-6; 10 bases line up with TRBD1. The CDR3 length is 14 residues. J lost 9 bases, V lost 8 bases, and 7 bases had no gene match. CDR1 and CDR2 (germline): MGHRA, YSYEKL. The DNA for the CDR3 is TGCGCCAGCGACCCCGGGACAGGGGTTTCACCCCTCCACTTT. It yields the protein CASDPGTGVSPLHF.

The chain has TRBV11-2 and TRBJ2-1; D is undetermined. Trimming took 3 bases from V and 8 from J, leaving 17 bases between them. CDR1 is SGHAT, CDR2 FQNNGV, per germline. CDR3 length equals 15 residues. The DNA for the CDR3 is TGTGCCAGCAGCTTTGGTGGCGGTCCACTCGATGAGCAGTTCTTC. It is translated as CASSFGGGPLDEQFF.

The chain carries TRBV9 and TRBJ2-7; D is undetermined. The CDR3 is 15 residues long. V was clipped by 4 bases and J by 1 base, with 15 bases between them. CDR1 and CDR2 from the germline V gene are SGDLS and YYNGEE. The CDR3 sequence is CASSHRSAPSYEQYV. Here the CDR3 DNA reads TGTGCCAGCAGCCACCGCAGCGCCCCTTCCTACGAGCAGTACGTC.